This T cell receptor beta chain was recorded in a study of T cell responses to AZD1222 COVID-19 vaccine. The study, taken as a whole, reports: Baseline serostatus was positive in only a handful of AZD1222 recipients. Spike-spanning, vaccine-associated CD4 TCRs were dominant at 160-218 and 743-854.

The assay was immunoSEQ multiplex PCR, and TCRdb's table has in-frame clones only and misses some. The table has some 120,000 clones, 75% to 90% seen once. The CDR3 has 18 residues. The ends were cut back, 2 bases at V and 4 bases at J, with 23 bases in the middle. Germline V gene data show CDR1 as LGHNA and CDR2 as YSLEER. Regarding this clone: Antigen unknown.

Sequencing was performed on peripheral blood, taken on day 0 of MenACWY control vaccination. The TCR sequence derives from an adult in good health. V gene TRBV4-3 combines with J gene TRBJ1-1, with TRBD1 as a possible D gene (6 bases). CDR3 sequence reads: CASSQRTWGAHRSTEAFF. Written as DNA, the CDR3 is TGCGCCAGCAGCCAACGTACGTGGGGGGCCCACCGGAGCACTGAAGCTTTCTTT.